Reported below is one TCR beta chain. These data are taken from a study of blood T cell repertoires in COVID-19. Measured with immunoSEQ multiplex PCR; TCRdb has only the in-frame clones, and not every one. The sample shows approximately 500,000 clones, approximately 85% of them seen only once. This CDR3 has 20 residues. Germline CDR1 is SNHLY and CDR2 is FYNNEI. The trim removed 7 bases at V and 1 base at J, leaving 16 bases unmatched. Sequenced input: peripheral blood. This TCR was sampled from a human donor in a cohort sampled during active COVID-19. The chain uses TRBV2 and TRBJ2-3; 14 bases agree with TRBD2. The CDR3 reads CASNPRGGTSGRWGTDTQYF. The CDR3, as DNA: TGTGCCAGCAATCCTAGAGGCGGGACTAGCGGGAGATGGGGCACAGATACGCAGTATTTT. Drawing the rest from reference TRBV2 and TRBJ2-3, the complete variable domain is EPEVTQTPSHQVTQMGQEVILRCVPISNHLYFYWYRQILGQKVEFLVSFYNNEISEKSEIFDDQFSVERPDGSNFTLKIRSTKLEDSAMYFCASNPRGGTSGRWGTDTQYFGPGTRLTVL.